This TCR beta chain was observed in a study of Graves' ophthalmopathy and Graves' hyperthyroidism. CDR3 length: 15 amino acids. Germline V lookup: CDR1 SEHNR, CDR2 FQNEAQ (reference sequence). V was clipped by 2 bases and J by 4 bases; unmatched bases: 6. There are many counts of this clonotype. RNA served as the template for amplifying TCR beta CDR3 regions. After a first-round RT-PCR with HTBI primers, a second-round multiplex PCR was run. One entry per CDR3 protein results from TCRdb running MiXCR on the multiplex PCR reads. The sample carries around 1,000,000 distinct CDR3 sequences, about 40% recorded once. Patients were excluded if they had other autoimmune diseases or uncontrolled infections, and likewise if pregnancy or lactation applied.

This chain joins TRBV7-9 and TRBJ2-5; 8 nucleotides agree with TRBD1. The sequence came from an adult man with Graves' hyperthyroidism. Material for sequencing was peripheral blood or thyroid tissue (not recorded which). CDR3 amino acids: CASSLSRQGRETQYF. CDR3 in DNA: TGTGCCAGCAGCTTATCCCGACAGGGGCGAGAGACCCAGTACTTC. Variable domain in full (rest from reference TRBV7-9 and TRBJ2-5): DTGVSQNPRHKITKRGQNVTFRCDPISEHNRLYWYRQTLGQGPEFLTYFQNEAQLEKSRLLSDRFSAERPKGSFSTLEIQRTEQGDSAMYLCASSLSRQGRETQYFGPGTRLLVL.